This T cell receptor beta chain was captured in a study of shared clonotypes between healthy human individuals. This CDR3 has 15 amino acids. Germline CDR1 and CDR2: SGHTA and FQGNSA. The V and J ends lost 1 base and 2 bases, in that order; junction bases with no gene match: 4. For this clone: What it binds is not known.

The protocol was immunoSEQ multiplex PCR, while the TCRdb copy is restricted to in-frame clones and leaves out a portion. The sample consists of more than 2,000,000 clones, 90% to 95% of them appearing once. Broader study findings: Generation probabilities of non-shared clonotypes were lower (relative to those shared by all four donors).

V usage is TRBV7-2 and J usage is TRBJ2-7; TRBD1 matches at 8 bases. This clonotype originated in a man between 18 and 29 years old in good health. Some clones in this sample may be carry-over from other donors' samples. The sample taken for sequencing was naive CD4+ T cells from PBMCs. Subset noted: CD45RA+ positively selected. The DNA of the CDR3 is TGTGCCAGCAGCTTAGTGACAGGGGTTGCCTACGAGCAGTACTTC. This gives the protein CASSLVTGVAYEQYF.